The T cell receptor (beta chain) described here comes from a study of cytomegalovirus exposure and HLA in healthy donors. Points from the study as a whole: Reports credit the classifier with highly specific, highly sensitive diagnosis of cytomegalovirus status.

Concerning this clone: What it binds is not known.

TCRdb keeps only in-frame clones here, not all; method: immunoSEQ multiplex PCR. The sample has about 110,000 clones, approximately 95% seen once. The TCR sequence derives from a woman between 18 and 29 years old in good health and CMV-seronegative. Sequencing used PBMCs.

CDR3 sequence: CASRYRGGRWAEAFF. CDR3 nucleotides: TGTGCCAGTAGGTATAGGGGTGGGAGGTGGGCTGAAGCTTTCTTT. The chain joins TRBV19 to TRBJ1-1, with D possibly matching TRBD1 (5 bases). The CDR3 sequence is 15 residues long. The germline gives CDR1 LNHDA, CDR2 SQIVND (reference sequence). Trimming removed 6 bases at V and 6 bases at J, with 20 bases between. Full variable domain (remainder filled in from reference TRBV19 and TRBJ1-1): DGGITQSPKYLFRKEGQNVTLSCEQNLNHDAMYWYRQDPGQGLRLIYYSQIVNDFQKGDIAEGYSVSREKKESFPLTVTSAQKNPTAFYLCASRYRGGRWAEAFFGQGTRLTVV.